This T cell receptor (beta chain) was sequenced in a study of T cells after yellow fever vaccination. Study overall: Fractions low in cell number were prepared with SMART-Seq v4 Ultra Low Input.

Whole-study results and caveats: CD4 and CD8 compartments shared a small share of clonotypes. The booster response re-showed most primary clones: more than 95% CD4, almost 90% CD8.

Germline V gene lookup returns CDR1 KGHSH and CDR2 LQKENI. The CDR3 runs to 19 residues. Unmatched junction bases numbered 20, after V lost 5 bases and J lost 4 bases. A 5'RACE template-switching step, the method used to make TCR cDNA, added a universal primer site and UMIs. TCRdb re-analysed the 5' RACE reads in MiXCR, keeping a single row per CDR3 protein. This sample has around 150,000 distinct CDR3 sequences; around 7.2% occur once, and the top ten carry roughly 2.5%. In the case of this clonotype: What it binds is not known.

This sequence was found in a man aged 18 to 29 who received the YFV17D yellow fever vaccine. Sample: CD4+ T cells sorted from PBMCs, taken 5 to 6 days after the first yellow fever vaccination. The chain links TRBV18 to TRBJ2-7, with 10 bases identical to TRBD1. This chain's CDR3 is CASSAHQLVMGTGEYEQYF. The CDR3 DNA reads as TGTGCCAGCTCAGCGCACCAATTGGTTATGGGGACAGGGGAATACGAGCAGTACTTC.